This paragraph covers one T cell receptor beta chain sequence. Its antigen is not identified. This entry comes from a study of cytomegalovirus exposure and HLA in healthy donors. The PCR had 60 Vbeta and 13 Jbeta primers. Libraries were prepared by immunoSEQ multiplex PCR; TCRdb keeps only in-frame clonotypes and omits some of them. Here the sample spans approximately 190,000 clones, 84% being singletons. This CDR3 has 16 amino acids. CDR1 is LGHNA, CDR2 YSLEER, per germline. V dropped 6 bases and J dropped 9 bases, with 21 bases sitting between them. Whole-study results and caveats: In a later analysis, productive TCRs from donors in an Asian-associated ancestry cluster reportedly carried fewer N-insertions than the cohort mean.

Material: PBMCs. The chain joins TRBV4-3 to TRBJ1-6; maybe TRBD1 (5 bases). This TCR derives from a woman between 45 and 60 years old in good health and CMV-seropositive. The CDR3 protein is CASRHTVQDVTSPLHF. As DNA, the CDR3 is TGCGCCAGCAGACATACAGTACAGGATGTAACTTCACCCCTCCACTTT.